One sample yielded the 4 T cell receptor beta chains listed below, sequenced in a study of T-cell memory formation after mild COVID-19. TCRdb used MiXCR to reprocess the 5' RACE reads, holding one entry per CDR3 protein. The table records about 82,000 distinct CDR3 sequences, about 13% of them present only once. The sample was PBMCs or a T cell subset sorted from them (not recorded which). The receptors shown here come from an adult woman who had mild COVID-19 (a few samples of this study predate the infection). Cell type and time point are not known.

The CDR3 DNA reads TGTGCCAGCAGTTACGCTTTACAGGGGTCCAATGAGCAGTTCTTC. Translated, it gives CASSYALQGSNEQFF. The chain recombines TRBV6-5 with TRBJ2-1; 7 bases are shared with TRBD1. Germline-derived CDR1 and CDR2 are MNHEY and SVGAGI. This CDR3 is built from 15 residues. Trimming took 2 bases from V and 6 from J; bases not matched to a gene: 7.

The chain has TRBV7-8 and TRBJ2-2; TRBD2 is a possible D gene (5 bases). This CDR3 has 16 amino acids. V was pared by 1 base and J by 2 bases, with 11 bases between. The germline V gene encodes CDR1 SGHVS and CDR2 FQNEAQ. The CDR3 here is CASSLETLDNTGELFF. Here the CDR3 DNA reads TGTGCCAGCAGCTTAGAGACACTAGACAACACCGGGGAGCTGTTTTTT.

This clonotype was detected ten times or more. V and J are TRBV12-3 or TRBV12-4 and TRBJ2-3, with D possibly TRBD2 on 6 matching bases. This CDR3 is 14 amino acids long. Between the trimmed V and J ends, which lost 3 bases and 6 bases, there was a span of 13 bases. The CDR3 here is CASSLGGVGDTQYF. The DNA for the CDR3 is TGTGCCAGCAGTTTGGGCGGGGTAGGGGATACGCAGTATTTT.

This rearrangement joins TRBV7-3 to TRBJ1-4; no clear D gene. The CDR3 runs to 13 residues. Trimming took off 4 bases at V and 8 bases at J, with 11 bases between the two ends. Germline V gene sequence: CDR1 SGHTA, CDR2 FQGTGA. The CDR3 DNA reads as TGTGCCAGCAGCTACAGTCCTCCGGAAAAACTGTTTTTT. Translating it yields CASSYSPPEKLFF.